The 14 T cell receptor beta chains below were found in one sample sequenced in a study of cytomegalovirus exposure and HLA in healthy donors. Amplification used 60 Vbeta primers and 13 Jbeta primers. TCRdb's copy holds only in-frame clones and misses some; the assay was immunoSEQ multiplex PCR. Of about 98,000 clones in the sample, around 80% were seen once. Material for sequencing was PBMCs. The source is a man in his forties in good health and CMV-seronegative.

The chain links TRBV2 to TRBJ2-7; D is unclear. The V and J ends lost 0 bases and 4 bases respectively, with 10 bases between them. CDR3 size: 14 residues. From germline, CDR1 is SNHLY and CDR2 FYNNEI. CDR3 protein: CASSEAPLDYEQYF. In nucleotides, the CDR3 is TGTGCCAGCAGTGAAGCCCCTCTAGATTACGAGCAGTACTTC.

This clone has just one count. The CDR3 here is CASSSRGADNEQFF. The CDR3 DNA follows: TGTGCCAGCAGCTCCCGGGGGGCAGACAATGAGCAGTTCTTC. V is TRBV7-9 and J is TRBJ2-1; D is perhaps TRBD2 (7 bases). The V end was cut by 4 bases, the J end by 5 bases, with 12 bases between. This CDR3 region has 14 residues. Germline V lookup: CDR1 SEHNR, CDR2 FQNEAQ (reference sequence).

The CDR3 DNA sequence: TGTGCCAGCAGCTCAGAGCACACTACAAATGAAAAACTGTTTTTT. Protein product: CASSSEHTTNEKLFF. The chain is built from TRBV7-8 and TRBJ1-4; D is ambiguous. The CDR3 loop spans 15 amino acids. CDR1 is SGHVS and CDR2 is FQNEAQ in the germline V gene. Trimming shortened V by 4 bases and J by 5 bases, and 14 bases separated the two germline ends.

The chain recombines TRBV18 with TRBJ1-5; D possibly corresponds to TRBD1 (5 bases). Germline V lookup: CDR1 KGHSH, CDR2 LQKENI. The CDR3 sequence is 14 residues long. V was cut by 2 bases and J by 1 base, with 6 bases left in between. The CDR3 DNA sequence: TGTGCCAGCTCACCAGCAGGGAGCAATCAGCCCCAGCATTTT. This codes for CASSPAGSNQPQHF.

The chain joins TRBV30 to TRBJ1-1; 11 bases line up with TRBD1. The CDR3 has 12 residues. V shed 3 bases and J 11 bases; nucleotides not matched to a gene: 5. Germline V CDR1 and CDR2: GTSNPN, SVGIG (reference sequence). The CDR3 sequence is CAWRGTGGFAFF. CDR3 coding DNA: TGTGCCTGGAGAGGGACAGGGGGTTTTGCTTTCTTT.

The chain has TRBV2 and TRBJ2-2; TRBD1 matches 12 bases. Germline CDR1 and CDR2: SNHLY and FYNNEI. Losses at the gene ends were 6 bases for V and 6 bases for J; bases not matched to a gene: 5. The CDR3 loop spans 15 amino acids. CDR3 residues: CASRAGTGGSGELFF. For the CDR3, the DNA is TGTGCCAGCAGAGCTGGGACAGGGGGCTCCGGGGAGCTGTTTTTT.

This clone was seen a few times. The chain couples TRBV4-3 to TRBJ2-4; D is ambiguous. Between the trimmed V and J ends, which lost 4 bases and 6 bases, there was a span of 4 bases. Germline CDR1 LGHNA, CDR2 YSLEER. This CDR3 spans 11 amino acids. The CDR3 reads CASSRGNIQYF. In DNA form, the CDR3 reads TGCGCCAGCAGCCGAGGAAACATTCAGTACTTC.

This clone has just a few counts. The chain recombines TRBV9 with TRBJ1-4, with a tentative D call TRBD1 (5 bases). Germline V gene sequence: CDR1 SGDLS, CDR2 YYNGEE. The CDR3 consists of 14 residues. V lost 4 bases and J lost 3, with 10 bases in between. This CDR3 is CASSWDSSNEKLFF. The DNA of the CDR3 is TGTGCCAGCAGCTGGGACTCATCTAATGAAAAACTGTTTTTT.

The gene calls are TRBV5-1 and TRBJ2-3, with 8 bases lining up with TRBD1. The germline V gene has CDR1 SGHRS and CDR2 YFSETQ. With 4 bases clipped from V and 2 bases from J, the junction kept 6 bases outside the gene matches. CDR3 length equals 15 residues. This CDR3 reads CASSRQTGDTDTQYF. CDR3 bases: TGCGCCAGCAGCCGACAGACAGGGGACACAGATACGCAGTATTTT.

The chain uses TRBV7-9 and TRBJ1-4, with D uncertain. Germline values: CDR1 SEHNR, CDR2 FQNEAQ (reference sequence). The CDR3 loop spans 14 amino acids. Trimming removed 1 base at V and 8 bases at J, with 11 bases between. In DNA form, the CDR3 reads TGTGCCAGCAGCTTAGAAAAGCACCGGGAAAAACTGTTTTTT. It specifies CASSLEKHREKLFF.

The chain combines TRBV30 with TRBJ2-1, with a possible D match to TRBD1 (5 bases). V lost 0 bases and J lost 7, with 10 bases in between. The CDR3 contains 13 residues. Germline lookup yields CDR1 GTSNPN and CDR2 SVGIG (reference sequence). CDR3 amino acids: CAWSVQGTNEQFF. CDR3 nucleotide sequence: TGTGCCTGGAGTGTTCAGGGAACGAATGAGCAGTTCTTC.

The chain recombines TRBV27 with TRBJ2-2; 7 bases line up with TRBD2. With V trimmed by 5 bases and J by 4 bases, 7 bases remained unmatched. Germline values: CDR1 MNHEY, CDR2 SMNVEV (reference sequence). CDR3 length: 15 amino acids. The CDR3 region has the DNA TGTGCCAGCAGTGTAACGGGACTAAGCACCGGGGAGCTGTTTTTT. Translated, it gives CASSVTGLSTGELFF.

This sequence joins TRBV2 and TRBJ1-2, with 7 bases that match TRBD1. The CDR3 is 13 residues long. V was pared by 6 bases and J by 8 bases, with 9 bases of the junction left unmatched. From germline, CDR1 is SNHLY and CDR2 FYNNEI. CDR3 in DNA: TGTGCCAGCAGGACAGGGTTGGCGGAGGGCTACACCTTC. Amino acid sequence: CASRTGLAEGYTF.

CDR3 residues: CASSSPGQRGTEAFF. DNA of the CDR3: TGTGCCAGCAGCTCACCGGGACAGCGAGGGACTGAAGCTTTCTTT. The genes are TRBV7-9 and TRBJ1-1, with 7 positions matching TRBD1. The germline CDR1 and CDR2 sequences are SEHNR and FQNEAQ (reference sequence). V shed 4 bases and J 5 bases; nucleotides not matched to a gene: 10. This CDR3 contains 15 residues.